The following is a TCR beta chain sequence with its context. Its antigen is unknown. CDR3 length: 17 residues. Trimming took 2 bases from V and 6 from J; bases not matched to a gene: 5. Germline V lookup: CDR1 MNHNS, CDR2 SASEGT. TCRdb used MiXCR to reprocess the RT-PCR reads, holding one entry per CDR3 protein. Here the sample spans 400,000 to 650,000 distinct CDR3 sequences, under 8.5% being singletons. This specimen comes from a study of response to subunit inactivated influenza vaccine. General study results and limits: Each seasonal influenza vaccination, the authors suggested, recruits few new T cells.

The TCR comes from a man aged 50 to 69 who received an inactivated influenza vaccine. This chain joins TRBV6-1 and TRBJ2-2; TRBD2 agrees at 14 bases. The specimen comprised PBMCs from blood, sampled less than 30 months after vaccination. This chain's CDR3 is CASSESGTSGSPGELFF. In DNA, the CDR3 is TGTGCCAGCAGTGAATCGGGGACTAGCGGGAGTCCCGGGGAGCTGTTTTTT.